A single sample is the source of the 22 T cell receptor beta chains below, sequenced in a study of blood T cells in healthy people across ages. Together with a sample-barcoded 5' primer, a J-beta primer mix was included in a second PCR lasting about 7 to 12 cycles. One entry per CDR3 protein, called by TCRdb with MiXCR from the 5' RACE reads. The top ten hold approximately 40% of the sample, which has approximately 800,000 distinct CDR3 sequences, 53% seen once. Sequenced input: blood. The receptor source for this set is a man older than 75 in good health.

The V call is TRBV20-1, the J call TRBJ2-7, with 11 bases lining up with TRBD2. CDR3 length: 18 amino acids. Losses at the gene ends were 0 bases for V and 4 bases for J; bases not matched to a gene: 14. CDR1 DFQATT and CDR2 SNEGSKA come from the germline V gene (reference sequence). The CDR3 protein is CSARDGSSGRATRYEQYF. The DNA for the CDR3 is TGCAGTGCTAGAGATGGGAGTAGCGGGAGGGCCACCAGGTACGAGCAGTACTTC.

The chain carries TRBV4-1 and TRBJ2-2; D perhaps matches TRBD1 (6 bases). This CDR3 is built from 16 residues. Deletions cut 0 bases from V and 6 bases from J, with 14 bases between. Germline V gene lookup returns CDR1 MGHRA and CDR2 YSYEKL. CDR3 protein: CASSQDRTEGAGELFF. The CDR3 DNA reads TGCGCCAGCAGCCAAGATCGGACCGAGGGGGCCGGGGAGCTGTTTTTT.

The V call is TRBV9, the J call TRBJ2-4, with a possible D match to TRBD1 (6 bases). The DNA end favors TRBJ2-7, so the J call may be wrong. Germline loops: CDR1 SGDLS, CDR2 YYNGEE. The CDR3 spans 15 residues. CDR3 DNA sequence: TGTGCCAGCAGCGCTGGGCCGGACAGCTCCTACGAGCAGTACTTC. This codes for CASSAGPDSSYEQYF.

In DNA form, the CDR3 reads TGCGCCAGCAGCTTGTTAAGGGCCCTACAAGAGACCCAGTACTTC. Amino acid sequence: CASSLLRALQETQYF. J is TRBJ2-5 and V is TRBV5-1, with D unclear. The V gene's germline CDR1 is SGHRS and CDR2 YFSETQ. V lost 1 base and J 2 bases, leaving 12 bases between the germline ends. The CDR3 consists of 15 residues.

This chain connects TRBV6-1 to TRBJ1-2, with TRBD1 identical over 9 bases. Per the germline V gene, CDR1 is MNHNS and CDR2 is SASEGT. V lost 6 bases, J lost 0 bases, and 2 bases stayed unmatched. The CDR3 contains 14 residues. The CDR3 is CASRGDRANYGYTF. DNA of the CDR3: TGTGCCAGCAGAGGGGACAGGGCTAACTATGGCTACACCTTC.

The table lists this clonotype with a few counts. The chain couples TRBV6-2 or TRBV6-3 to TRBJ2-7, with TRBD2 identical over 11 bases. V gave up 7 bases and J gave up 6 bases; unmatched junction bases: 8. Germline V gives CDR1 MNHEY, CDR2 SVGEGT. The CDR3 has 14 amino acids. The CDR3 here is CASIGLAGGPEQYF. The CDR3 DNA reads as TGTGCCAGCATCGGGCTAGCGGGAGGCCCCGAGCAGTACTTC.

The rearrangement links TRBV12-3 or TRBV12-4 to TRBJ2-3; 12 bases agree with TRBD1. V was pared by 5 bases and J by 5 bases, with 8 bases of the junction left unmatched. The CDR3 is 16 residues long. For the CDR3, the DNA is TGTGCCAGCAGTCCCCGGGACAGGGGGCGCATAGATACGCAGTATTTT. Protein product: CASSPRDRGRIDTQYF.

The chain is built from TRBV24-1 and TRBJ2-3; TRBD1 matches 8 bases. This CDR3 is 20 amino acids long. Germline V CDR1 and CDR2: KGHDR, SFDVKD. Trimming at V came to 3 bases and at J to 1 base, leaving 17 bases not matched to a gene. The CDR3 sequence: CATSDAPTPVAGQGTDTQYF. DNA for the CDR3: TGTGCCACCAGTGATGCACCAACACCCGTGGCGGGACAGGGCACAGATACGCAGTATTTT.

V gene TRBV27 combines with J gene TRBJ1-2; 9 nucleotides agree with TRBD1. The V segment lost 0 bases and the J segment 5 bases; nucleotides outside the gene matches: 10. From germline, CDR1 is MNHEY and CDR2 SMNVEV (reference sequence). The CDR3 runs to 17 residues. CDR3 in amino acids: CASSLSTGGGVFYGYTF. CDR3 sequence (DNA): TGTGCCAGCAGTTTATCGACAGGGGGAGGGGTTTTTTATGGCTACACCTTC.

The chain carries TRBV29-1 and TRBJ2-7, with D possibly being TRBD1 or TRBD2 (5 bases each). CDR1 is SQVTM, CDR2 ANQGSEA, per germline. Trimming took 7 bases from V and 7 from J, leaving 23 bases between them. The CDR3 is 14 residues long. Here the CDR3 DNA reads TGCAGCGCCCGTGTCGGACTGGGGCTACGTGAGCAGTACTTC. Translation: CSARVGLGLREQYF.

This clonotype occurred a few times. The CDR3 loop reads CSAGTDSGEQYF. The CDR3 coding sequence is TGCAGTGCGGGGACGGACTCGGGCGAGCAGTACTTC. The chain employs TRBV20-1 and TRBJ2-5, with D perhaps matching TRBD1 or TRBD2 (5 bases each). The tail of the sequence fits TRBJ2-7 better, so the J call may be wrong. The CDR3 consists of 12 residues. Germline CDR1 DFQATT, CDR2 SNEGSKA (reference sequence).

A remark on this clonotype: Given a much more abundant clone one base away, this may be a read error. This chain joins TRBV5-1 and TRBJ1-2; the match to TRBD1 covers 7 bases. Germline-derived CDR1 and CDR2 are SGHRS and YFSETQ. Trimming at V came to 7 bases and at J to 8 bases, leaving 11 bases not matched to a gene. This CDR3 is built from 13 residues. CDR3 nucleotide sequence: TGCGCCAGCGGGTCGGCGACAGGGACCGGCTACACCTTC. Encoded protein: CASGSATGTGYTF.

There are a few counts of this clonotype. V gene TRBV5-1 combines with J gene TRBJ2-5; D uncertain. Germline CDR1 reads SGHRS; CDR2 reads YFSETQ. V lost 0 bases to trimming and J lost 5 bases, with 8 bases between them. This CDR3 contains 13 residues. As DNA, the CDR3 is TGCGCCAGCAGCTTGGGATACTCGGAGACCCAGTACTTC. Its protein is CASSLGYSETQYF.

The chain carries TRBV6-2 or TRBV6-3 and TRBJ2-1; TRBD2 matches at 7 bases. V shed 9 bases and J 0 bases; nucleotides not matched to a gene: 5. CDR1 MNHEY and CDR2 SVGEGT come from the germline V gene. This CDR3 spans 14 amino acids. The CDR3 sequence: CARPRTSSYNEQFF. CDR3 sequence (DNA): TGTGCCAGGCCCCGGACTAGCTCCTACAATGAGCAGTTCTTC.

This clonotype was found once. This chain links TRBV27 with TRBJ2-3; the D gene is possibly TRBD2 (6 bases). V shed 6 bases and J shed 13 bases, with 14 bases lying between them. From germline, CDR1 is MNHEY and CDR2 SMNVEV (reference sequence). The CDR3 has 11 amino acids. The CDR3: CASSSRREEYF. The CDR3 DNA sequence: TGTGCCAGCAGCTCCCGGAGGGAGGAGTATTTT.

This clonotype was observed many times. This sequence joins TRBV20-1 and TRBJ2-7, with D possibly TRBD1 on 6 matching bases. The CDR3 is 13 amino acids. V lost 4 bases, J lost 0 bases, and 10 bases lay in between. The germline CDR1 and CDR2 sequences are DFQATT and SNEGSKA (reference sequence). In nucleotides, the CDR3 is TGCAGTGCTATAAGGACAGACTCCTACGAGCAGTACTTC. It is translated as CSAIRTDSYEQYF.

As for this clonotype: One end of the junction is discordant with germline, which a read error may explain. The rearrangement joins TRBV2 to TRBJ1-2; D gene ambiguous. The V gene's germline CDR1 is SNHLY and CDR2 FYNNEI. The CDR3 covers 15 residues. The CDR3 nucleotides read TGTGCCAGCAGTGGGATTCCATCTTCTAACTATGGTTACACCTTC. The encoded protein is CASSGIPSSNYGYTF.

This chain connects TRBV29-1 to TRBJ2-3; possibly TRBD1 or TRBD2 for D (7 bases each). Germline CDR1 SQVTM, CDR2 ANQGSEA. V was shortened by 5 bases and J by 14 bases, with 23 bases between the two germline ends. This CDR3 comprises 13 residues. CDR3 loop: CSVQPSGDRDAYF. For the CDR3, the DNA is TGCAGCGTTCAGCCCAGCGGGGACAGAGACGCGTATTTT.

For the CDR3, the DNA is TGTGCCAGCAGTGGAGAGGCGTCTATCCCCGGGGAGCTGTTTTTT. Translated, it gives CASSGEASIPGELFF. The chain links TRBV6-1 to TRBJ2-2; unclear D gene. Germline V gives CDR1 MNHNS, CDR2 SASEGT. Trimming shortened V by 4 bases and J by 6 bases, and 15 bases separated the two germline ends. CDR3 length: 15 residues.

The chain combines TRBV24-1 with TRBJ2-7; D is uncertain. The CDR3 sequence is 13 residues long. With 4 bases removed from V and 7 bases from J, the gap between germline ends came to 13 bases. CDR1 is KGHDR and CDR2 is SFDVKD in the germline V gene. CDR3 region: CATSDPLHNEQYF. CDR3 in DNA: TGTGCCACCAGTGACCCTCTCCACAATGAGCAGTACTTC.

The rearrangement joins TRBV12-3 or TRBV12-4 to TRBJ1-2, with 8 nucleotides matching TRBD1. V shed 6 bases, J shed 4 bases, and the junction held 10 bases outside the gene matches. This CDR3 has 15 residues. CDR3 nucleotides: TGTGCCAGCAGCCTCGGGACAGGCAAGATCTATGGCTACACCTTC. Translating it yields CASSLGTGKIYGYTF.

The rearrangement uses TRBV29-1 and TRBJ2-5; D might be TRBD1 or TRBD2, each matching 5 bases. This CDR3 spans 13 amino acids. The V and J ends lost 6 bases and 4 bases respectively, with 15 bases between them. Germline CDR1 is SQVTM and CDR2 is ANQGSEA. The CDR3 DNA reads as TGCAGCGTGGGACGAGGAAGGGCAGAGACCCAGTACTTC. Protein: CSVGRGRAETQYF.